Following are 24 T cell receptor beta chains from one sample sequenced in a study of T cell responses to AZD1222 COVID-19 vaccine. Method: immunoSEQ multiplex PCR; TCRdb's copy keeps in-frame clones and lacks some. Seen here are 160,000 or so clones, 92% observed once, and the top ten hold around 4.4%. The sequenced sample was peripheral blood, obtained on day 0 of MenACWY control vaccination. The receptors here all came from an adult in good health.

The rearrangement uses TRBV2 and TRBJ2-1; 7 bases map to TRBD1. The ends lost 3 bases at V and 3 bases at J; junction bases unmatched: 8. CDR1 is SNHLY and CDR2 is FYNNEI in the germline V gene. The CDR3 is made up of 16 amino acids. The DNA for the CDR3 is TGTGCCAGCAGTGACATCGCACAGGGGATCTACAATGAGCAGTTCTTC. Its translation is CASSDIAQGIYNEQFF.

This sequence joins TRBV6-4 and TRBJ2-1, with D possibly matching TRBD2 (5 bases). This CDR3 spans 13 amino acids. Germline lookup yields CDR1 MRHNA and CDR2 SNTAGT. The germline V and J ends were trimmed by 3 bases and 9 bases, with 12 bases remaining between them. CDR3 amino acids: CASSEIARAEQFF. The CDR3 DNA reads as TGTGCCAGCAGTGAAATAGCGAGGGCTGAGCAGTTCTTC.

V is TRBV12-3 or TRBV12-4 and J is TRBJ1-2; the D gene is possibly TRBD1 (6 bases). With 1 base removed from V and 7 bases from J, the gap between germline ends came to 10 bases. CDR3 length: 13 residues. The CDR3 here is CASSLGRGGGYTF. CDR3 coding DNA: TGTGCCAGCAGTTTAGGCAGGGGAGGTGGCTACACCTTC.

The V gene is TRBV27, the J gene TRBJ2-7; 7 bases are a match to TRBD1. The length of the CDR3 is 13 residues. V lost 3 bases, J lost 3 bases, and 2 bases stayed unmatched. The germline gives CDR1 MNHEY, CDR2 SMNVEV (reference sequence). The CDR3 nucleotides are TGTGCCAGCAGTTTTTGGGACAGCTACGAGCAGTACTTC. Translating gives CASSFWDSYEQYF.

This clone has a single count. This chain links TRBV27 with TRBJ2-1, with a possible D match to TRBD2 (5 bases). Germline V lookup: CDR1 MNHEY, CDR2 SMNVEV (reference sequence). This CDR3 is built from 14 residues. V was cut by 6 bases and J by 7 bases, with 16 bases left in between. In nucleotides, the CDR3 is TGTGCCAGCAGAACGGTCCCACGAGGGAATGAGCAGTTCTTC. It yields the protein CASRTVPRGNEQFF.

This chain joins TRBV19 and TRBJ1-2, with D maybe TRBD1 (5 bases). V lost 3 bases and J lost 8, with 16 bases in between. Germline V gene data show CDR1 as LNHDA and CDR2 as SQIVND (reference sequence). The CDR3 totals 14 residues. The CDR3 loop is CASSITSRDQGYTF. For the CDR3, the DNA is TGTGCCAGTAGTATCACTTCTAGGGACCAGGGCTACACCTTC.

This sequence joins TRBV24-1 and TRBJ2-2; the match to TRBD1 covers 11 bases. The CDR3 contains 17 residues. After removal of 0 bases from V and 7 bases from J, the junction contained 6 bases not matched to a gene. Germline values: CDR1 KGHDR, CDR2 SFDVKD. The CDR3 bases are TGTGCCACCAGTGATTTGTCCGGGACAGGGGGTCACGGGGAGCTGTTTTTT. It encodes CATSDLSGTGGHGELFF.

As regards this clone: One junction end disagrees with the germline gene, perhaps due to a read error. The rearrangement links TRBV5-1 to TRBJ1-4, with D perhaps matching TRBD1 (5 bases). The CDR3 runs 17 residues. In germline, CDR1 is SGHRS, CDR2 YFSETQ. CDR3 DNA sequence: TGCGCCAGCAGCTCGCAACCGGGACGGAGCACTAGTGAAAAACTGTTTTTT. This codes for CASSSQPGRSTSEKLFF. Supplemented by reference TRBV5-1 and TRBJ1-4, the full variable domain reads KAGVTQTPRYLIKTRGQQVTLSCSPISGHRSVSWYQQTPGQGLQFLFEYFSETQRNKGNFPGRFSGRQFSNSRSEMNVSTLELGDSALYLCASSSQPGRSTSEKLFFGSGTQLSVL.

This clone appeared once. The chain has TRBV7-8 and TRBJ2-7; TRBD2 matches 9 bases. J gave up 1 base and V 5 bases, and 6 bases lay outside the gene matches. The CDR3 sequence is 15 residues long. Germline V gene sequence: CDR1 SGHVS, CDR2 FQNEAQ. In DNA, the CDR3 is TGTGCCAGCAGCCCCCGGACTAGCGCTTCCTACGAGCAGTACTTC. It codes for CASSPRTSASYEQYF.

V and J are TRBV3-1 (or the pseudogene TRBV3-2) and TRBJ1-2; possibly TRBD1 for D (5 bases). The CDR3 contains 20 residues. Germline loops: CDR1 LGHDT, CDR2 YNNKEL (reference sequence). The V end was cut by 5 bases, the J end by 1 base, with 29 bases between. This chain's CDR3 is CASSSPPPTPQGRHNYGYTF. CDR3 sequence (DNA): TGTGCCAGCAGCTCCCCTCCCCCCACCCCCCAGGGCCGCCATAACTATGGCTACACCTTC.

This clone was detected once. The chain uses TRBV2 and TRBJ1-2, with D possibly being TRBD1 (5 bases). Trimming stripped 5 bases from V and 5 bases from J, with 18 bases between. Germline assignment: CDR1 SNHLY and CDR2 FYNNEI. The length of the CDR3 is 15 residues. For the CDR3, the DNA is TGTGCCAGCAGTAAATCTACATCGGACATTTATGGCTACACCTTC. It encodes CASSKSTSDIYGYTF.

The chain links TRBV29-1 to TRBJ2-7, with D perhaps TRBD1 or TRBD2 (5 bases each). V was cut by 7 bases and J by 2 bases, with 15 bases left in between. Germline V gene lookup returns CDR1 SQVTM and CDR2 ANQGSEA. The CDR3 consists of 13 residues. The CDR3 spells CSAGGRGAYEQYF. CDR3 in DNA: TGCAGCGCGGGCGGCAGAGGGGCCTACGAGCAGTACTTC.

The gene calls are TRBV10-3 and TRBJ1-2; weak D call: TRBD1 (6 bases). V lost 2 bases to trimming and J lost 8 bases, with 12 bases between them. Germline V lookup: CDR1 ENHRY, CDR2 SYGVKD. CDR3 length: 13 amino acids. The CDR3 sequence is CAISESQGRGYTF. The CDR3 DNA sequence: TGTGCCATCAGTGAGAGTCAGGGGAGGGGCTACACCTTC.

CDR3 sequence reads: CASSYGGRGYGYTF. CDR3 coding DNA: TGTGCCAGCAGTTACGGGGGGCGAGGCTATGGCTACACCTTC. The chain recombines TRBV6-5 with TRBJ1-2; D is possibly TRBD1 (6 bases). Germline values: CDR1 MNHEY, CDR2 SVGAGI. Trimming removed 2 bases at V and 4 bases at J, with 11 bases between. CDR3 length equals 14 residues.

V gene TRBV5-1 combines with J gene TRBJ1-1; a possible D gene is TRBD1 (6 bases). CDR3 length: 15 amino acids. Trimming took 2 bases from V and 5 from J, leaving 16 bases between them. Germline CDR1 and CDR2: SGHRS and YFSETQ. CDR3 protein: CASSFATGRVTEAFF. The CDR3, as DNA: TGCGCCAGCAGCTTTGCAACAGGGAGGGTGACTGAAGCTTTCTTT.

The genes are TRBV5-1 and TRBJ1-3; TRBD1 aligns across 8 bases. V gave up 2 bases and J gave up 4 bases; unmatched junction bases: 5. CDR1 is SGHRS and CDR2 is YFSETQ in the germline V gene. This CDR3 is 15 amino acids long. CDR3 sequence: CASSFETGEGNTIYF. The DNA of the CDR3 is TGCGCCAGCAGCTTCGAGACAGGGGAAGGAAACACCATATATTTT.

The chain links TRBV4-3 to TRBJ2-1, with a weak D call TRBD2 (5 bases). CDR1 and CDR2 (germline): LGHNA, YSLEER. This CDR3 has 15 amino acids. Trimming cost V 0 bases and J 8 bases, with 14 bases left between them. In DNA form, the CDR3 reads TGCGCCAGCAGCCAAGATCCGAGCGGTCTCTATGAGCAGTTCTTC. Its translation is CASSQDPSGLYEQFF.

The chain employs TRBV7-3 and TRBJ2-2, with TRBD2 identical over 7 bases. Germline-derived CDR1 and CDR2 are SGHTA and FQGTGA. V lost 5 bases, J lost 1 base, and 10 bases stayed unmatched. The CDR3 covers 17 residues. CDR3 in DNA: TGTGCCAGCAGCCGCCCGTCTAGCGGAGAGAACACCGGGGAGCTGTTTTTT. Amino acids: CASSRPSSGENTGELFF.

CDR3 amino acids: CASSPVLEETQYF. Here the CDR3 DNA reads TGCGCCAGCAGCCCGGTTCTAGAAGAGACCCAGTACTTC. The V and J genes are TRBV5-1 and TRBJ2-5; D gene uncertain. Trimming pared 4 bases from V and 3 bases from J, leaving 10 bases between. CDR3 length: 13 residues. Germline CDR1 SGHRS, CDR2 YFSETQ. Variable domain in full (rest from reference TRBV5-1 and TRBJ2-5): KAGVTQTPRYLIKTRGQQVTLSCSPISGHRSVSWYQQTPGQGLQFLFEYFSETQRNKGNFPGRFSGRQFSNSRSEMNVSTLELGDSALYLCASSPVLEETQYFGPGTRLLVL.

The V and J genes are TRBV5-8 and TRBJ1-2, with D possibly TRBD1 on 6 matching bases. From germline, CDR1 is SGHTS and CDR2 YDEGEE. V was clipped by 0 bases and J by 4 bases, with 13 bases between them. The CDR3 runs 15 residues. The CDR3 nucleotides read TGTGCCAGCAGCTTGGCGGGGGGCATGCGCTATGGCTACACCTTC. This sequence encodes CASSLAGGMRYGYTF.

CDR3 protein: CASSKRSGGNTGELFF. CDR3 nucleotides: TGTGCCAGTAGTAAGAGGTCAGGGGGAAACACCGGGGAGCTGTTTTTT. This chain joins TRBV19 and TRBJ2-2; TRBD1 agrees at 7 bases. Germline-derived CDR1 and CDR2 are LNHDA and SQIVND (reference sequence). The junction had 7 bases not matched to a gene; V was cut back by 4 bases and J by 2 bases. The CDR3 totals 16 residues.

The table lists this clone with a count of one. This chain joins TRBV4-3 and TRBJ1-2, with 7 bases fitting TRBD1. From germline, CDR1 is LGHNA and CDR2 YSLEER. The CDR3 has 15 residues. The ends lost 2 bases at V and 6 bases at J; junction bases unmatched: 9. In DNA form, the CDR3 reads TGCGCCAGCAGCCAATCAAACAGGGGAGGGAATGGCTACACCTTC. This translates into CASSQSNRGGNGYTF.

The rearrangement joins TRBV15 to TRBJ1-2, with 10 bases matching TRBD1. The CDR3 is 16 residues long. The trim removed 3 bases at V and 6 bases at J, leaving 10 bases unmatched. In germline, CDR1 is LNHNV, CDR2 YYDKDF (reference sequence). The CDR3 DNA follows: TGTGCCACCAGCAGGATCGGACAGGGGGGCCGCGATGGCTACACCTTC. This translates into CATSRIGQGGRDGYTF.

V usage is TRBV30 and J usage is TRBJ2-3, with D possibly being TRBD1 or TRBD2 (6 bases each). Germline assignment: CDR1 GTSNPN and CDR2 SVGIG (reference sequence). This CDR3 contains 15 residues. V dropped 5 bases and J dropped 3 bases, with 18 bases sitting between them. The DNA for the CDR3 is TGTGCCTGGGCCGGGACACGGAGGGGAACAGATACGCAGTATTTT. This codes for CAWAGTRRGTDTQYF.